These 18 T cell receptor beta chains share one sample of origin, sequenced in a study of T cells expressing NK-cell markers. With the 5' RACE reads reprocessed, TCRdb shows one record per CDR3 protein and no DNA. The listing contains some 190,000 distinct CDR3 sequences. Material: blood T cells: a sorted CD56 or NKG2C T cell subset, CD4+ or CD8+ T cells, or bulk PBMC T cells (not recorded which). These receptors came from a man aged 18-69 years in good health.

The genes are TRBV15 and TRBJ2-1; the D call of TRBD2 rests on TCRdb alone, since no DNA is present to check it. Germline V gene data show CDR1 as LNHNV and CDR2 as YYDKDF (reference sequence). The CDR3 spans 14 residues. CDR3 amino acids: CATSPRAGGDEQFF.

The V call is TRBV6-6, the J call TRBJ1-1; the D gene TCRdb calls, TRBD1, cannot be checked with no DNA. The CDR3 has 13 amino acids. CDR1 MNHNY and CDR2 SVGAGI come from the germline V gene (reference sequence). CDR3 region: CASTRTMNTEAFF.

This chain links TRBV2 with TRBJ2-1; the TCRdb D gene call, TRBD2, has no DNA to confirm it. The CDR3 loop spans 16 amino acids. Germline V gives CDR1 SNHLY, CDR2 FYNNEI. The CDR3 region is CASIQEAGSSYNEQFF. The complete variable domain, with remaining parts taken from reference TRBV2 and TRBJ2-1, reads EPEVTQTPSHQVTQMGQEVILRCVPISNHLYFYWYRQILGQKVEFLVSFYNNEISEKSEIFDDQFSVERPDGSNFTLKIRSTKLEDSAMYFCASIQEAGSSYNEQFFGPGTRLTVL.

The chain employs TRBV7-2 and TRBJ2-5; the TRBD1 assignment by TCRdb is unverifiable without DNA. The CDR3 runs to 15 residues. CDR1 and CDR2 (germline): SGHTA, FQGNSA. CDR3: CASSFWFGGQETQYF.

The chain joins TRBV7-9 to TRBJ2-3; checking the TCRdb D call of TRBD1 is not possible without DNA. Germline V gene data show CDR1 as SEHNR and CDR2 as FQNEAQ (reference sequence). The CDR3 sequence is 17 residues long. The CDR3 protein is CASSRRERGHHTDTQYF.

The chain combines TRBV21-1 with TRBJ2-2; TCRdb's D call, TRBD1, is unchecked because there is no DNA. TRBV21-1 represents a pseudogene. The CDR3 runs to 14 residues. The CDR3 here is CASLGRENTGELFF.

The V and J genes are TRBV3-1 and TRBJ1-2; the D call of TRBD1 rests on TCRdb alone, since no DNA is present to check it. The CDR3 covers 14 residues. Looked up from germline, CDR1 is LGHDT and CDR2 is YNNKEL (reference sequence). CDR3 protein: CASSRDKTGYGYTF.

The rearrangement joins TRBV27 to TRBJ2-7; TCRdb lists TRBD2, though no DNA is available to test this call. CDR3 length equals 13 residues. CDR1 is MNHEY, CDR2 SMNVEV, per germline (reference sequence). The CDR3 reads CASSLWGAGEQYF.

CDR3 sequence reads: CASSLFQGAGPLHF. The J gene is TRBJ1-6, the V gene TRBV27; TCRdb reports TRBD1, a call that lacks DNA to check it against. Germline loops: CDR1 MNHEY, CDR2 SMNVEV (reference sequence). The CDR3 covers 14 residues.

The J gene is TRBJ2-3, the V gene TRBV7-9; there is no DNA to check the TCRdb D call of TRBD1. From germline, CDR1 is SEHNR and CDR2 FQNEAQ (reference sequence). This CDR3 spans 15 amino acids. CDR3 protein: CASSFPGLATDTQYF.

The chain carries TRBV6-5 and TRBJ2-1. CDR1 and CDR2 (germline): MNHEY, SVGAGI. The CDR3 sequence is 13 residues long. CDR3 sequence reads: CASSYFQSREQFF.

The chain couples TRBV27 to TRBJ1-6; as DNA is missing, the TRBD1 call by TCRdb cannot be tested. CDR3 length equals 15 residues. Germline V CDR1 and CDR2: MNHEY, SMNVEV (reference sequence). This CDR3 is CASSLRVSRDSPLHF.

The chain is built from TRBV9 and TRBJ2-2; TCRdb proposes TRBD1, but this gene call is untestable without DNA. The CDR3 runs 17 residues. Germline V lookup: CDR1 SGDLS, CDR2 YYNGEE. The CDR3 protein is CASSPDGTGSVTGELFF.

V gene TRBV5-1 combines with J gene TRBJ2-7; TCRdb designates TRBD2, a call that cannot be tested without DNA. CDR1 and CDR2 from the germline V gene are SGHRS and YFSETQ. The CDR3 sequence is 16 residues long. This CDR3 reads CASSLALAGGSNEQYF.

This sequence joins TRBV18 and TRBJ2-7. The germline V gene has CDR1 KGHSH and CDR2 LQKENI. The length of the CDR3 is 13 residues. The CDR3 loop is CASSLPGDDEQYF.

The chain carries TRBV12-5 and TRBJ2-5. The CDR3 loop spans 13 amino acids. CDR1 LGHNT and CDR2 FRNRAP come from the germline V gene. CDR3 region: CASGSVLEETQYF. The full variable domain, completed using reference TRBV12-5 and TRBJ2-5, is DARVTQTPRHKVTEMGQEVTMRCQPILGHNTVFWYRQTMMQGLELLAYFRNRAPLDDSGMPKDRFSAEMPDATLATLKIQPSEPRDSAVYFCASGSVLEETQYFGPGTRLLVL.

This chain links TRBV7-3 with TRBJ2-7; the TCRdb call, TRBD1, lacks DNA for checking. The germline gives CDR1 SGHTA, CDR2 FQGTGA. There are 15 residues in the CDR3. CDR3 sequence: CASSPLGPTTYEQYF.

This chain uses TRBV5-4 with TRBJ2-2; the TCRdb call, TRBD2, lacks DNA for checking. The germline V gene encodes CDR1 SGHNT and CDR2 YYREEE (reference sequence). This CDR3 has 15 residues. The CDR3 loop is CASSIRLAGPGELFF.